This TCR beta chain stems from a study of post-analysis software for immune sequencing data. Study at large: Disease trajectories encompassed relapsing-remitting, secondary progressive and progressive-relapsing multiple sclerosis.

The CDR3 is 15 residues long. V shed 8 bases and J 4 bases; nucleotides not matched to a gene: 10. On this clonotype itself: Its antigen remains unidentified.

Unique molecular identifiers were carried by the TCR beta cDNA libraries. One entry per CDR3 protein, called by TCRdb with MiXCR from the PCR reads. The profile shows 380,000 or so distinct CDR3 sequences, less than 35% of them singletons. The study's findings and limits: The normalized Chao1 diversity of multiple sclerosis patients was significantly lower than that of controls. Patients showed TRBV5-6, TRBV5-1 and TRBV20-1 among several TRBV segments more frequent than in controls. Analysis by F measure revealed that same-batch samples clustered strongly together.

Specimen: blood. The sequence derives from a girl aged 10 to 17 with multiple sclerosis. V and J are TRBV12-3 or TRBV12-4 and TRBJ1-5, with 8 bases fitting TRBD1. CDR3 in amino acids: CASARPGTGNQPQHF. As DNA, the CDR3 is TGTGCCAGCGCTCGACCCGGGACAGGTAATCAGCCCCAGCATTTT.